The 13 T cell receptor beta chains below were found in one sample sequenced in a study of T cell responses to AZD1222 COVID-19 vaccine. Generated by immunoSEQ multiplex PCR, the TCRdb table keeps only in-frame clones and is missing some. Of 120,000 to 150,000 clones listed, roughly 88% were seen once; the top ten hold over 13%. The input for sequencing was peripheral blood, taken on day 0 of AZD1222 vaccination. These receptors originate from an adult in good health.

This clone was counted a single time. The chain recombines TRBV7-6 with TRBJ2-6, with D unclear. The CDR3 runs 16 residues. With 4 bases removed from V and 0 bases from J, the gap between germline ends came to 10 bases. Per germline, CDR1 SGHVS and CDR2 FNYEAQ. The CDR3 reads CASSSQDLSGANVLTF. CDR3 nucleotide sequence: TGTGCCAGCAGCTCGCAGGATCTCTCTGGGGCCAACGTCCTGACTTTC.

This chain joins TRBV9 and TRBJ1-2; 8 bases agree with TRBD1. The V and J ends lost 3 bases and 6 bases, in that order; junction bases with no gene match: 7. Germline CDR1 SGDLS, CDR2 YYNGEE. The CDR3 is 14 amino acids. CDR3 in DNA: TGTGCCAGCAGCGACGGGACAGGCCCCCATGGCTACACCTTC. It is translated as CASSDGTGPHGYTF.

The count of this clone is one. In nucleotides, the CDR3 is TGTGCCAGCAGTGCACATACCGGGACAGGGGGCGCCGAGCAGTACTTC. Its translation is CASSAHTGTGGAEQYF. The gene calls are TRBV6-1 and TRBJ2-7, with 12 bases identical to TRBD1. The CDR3 has 16 amino acids. J lost 6 bases, V lost 4 bases, and 10 bases had no gene match. Germline V gene data show CDR1 as MNHNS and CDR2 as SASEGT.

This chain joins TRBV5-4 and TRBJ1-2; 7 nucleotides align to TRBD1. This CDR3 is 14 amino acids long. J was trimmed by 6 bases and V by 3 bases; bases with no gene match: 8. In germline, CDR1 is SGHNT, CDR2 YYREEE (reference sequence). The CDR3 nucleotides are TGTGCCAGCAGCTCGGACAGGTTGGAACATGGCTACACCTTC. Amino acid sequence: CASSSDRLEHGYTF.

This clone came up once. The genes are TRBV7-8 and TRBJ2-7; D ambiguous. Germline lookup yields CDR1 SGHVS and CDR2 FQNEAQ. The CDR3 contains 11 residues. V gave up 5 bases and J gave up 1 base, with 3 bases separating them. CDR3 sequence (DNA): TGTGCCAGCAGCCCTTCCTACGAGCAGTACTTC. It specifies CASSPSYEQYF.

This CDR3 reads CASSSPTGDSPLHF. In DNA, the CDR3 is TGTGCCAGCAGCTCACCGACAGGAGATTCACCCCTCCACTTT. The rearrangement uses TRBV11-2 and TRBJ1-6; a weak D match, TRBD1 (6 bases). Trimming cost V 4 bases and J 8 bases, with 12 bases left between them. Germline CDR1 and CDR2: SGHAT and FQNNGV. The CDR3 contains 14 residues.

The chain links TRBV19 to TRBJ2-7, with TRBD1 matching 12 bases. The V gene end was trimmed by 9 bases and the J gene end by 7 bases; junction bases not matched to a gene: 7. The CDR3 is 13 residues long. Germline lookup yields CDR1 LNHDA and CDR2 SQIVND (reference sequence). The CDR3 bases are TGTGCCAGCCACCGGGACAGGGGGCTTGAGCAGTACTTC. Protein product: CASHRDRGLEQYF.

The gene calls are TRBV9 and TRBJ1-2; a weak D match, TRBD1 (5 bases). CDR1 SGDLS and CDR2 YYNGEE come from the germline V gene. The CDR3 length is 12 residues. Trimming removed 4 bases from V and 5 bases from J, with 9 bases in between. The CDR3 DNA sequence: TGTGCCAGCAGCCCGCGGGGGTATGGCTACACCTTC. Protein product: CASSPRGYGYTF.

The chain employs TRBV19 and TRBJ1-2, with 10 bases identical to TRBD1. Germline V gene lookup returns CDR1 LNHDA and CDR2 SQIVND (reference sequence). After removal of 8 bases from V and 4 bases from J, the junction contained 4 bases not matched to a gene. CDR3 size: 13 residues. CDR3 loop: CASGDRGPYGYTF. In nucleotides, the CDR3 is TGTGCCAGTGGGGACAGGGGTCCCTATGGCTACACCTTC.

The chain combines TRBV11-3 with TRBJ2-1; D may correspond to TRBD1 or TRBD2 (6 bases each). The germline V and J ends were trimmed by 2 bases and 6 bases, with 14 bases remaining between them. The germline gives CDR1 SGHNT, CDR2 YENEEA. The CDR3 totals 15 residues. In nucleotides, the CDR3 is TGTGCCAGCAGCTTAAGGGGGGCGGTGGGCAATGAGCAGTTCTTC. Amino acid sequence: CASSLRGAVGNEQFF.

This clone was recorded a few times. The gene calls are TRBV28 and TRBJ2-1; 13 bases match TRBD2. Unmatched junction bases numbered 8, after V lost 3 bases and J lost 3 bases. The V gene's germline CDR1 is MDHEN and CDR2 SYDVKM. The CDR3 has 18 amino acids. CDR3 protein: CASSLTSGGPSLYNEQFF. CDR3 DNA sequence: TGTGCCAGCAGTTTGACTAGCGGGGGGCCCAGCCTCTACAATGAGCAGTTCTTC.

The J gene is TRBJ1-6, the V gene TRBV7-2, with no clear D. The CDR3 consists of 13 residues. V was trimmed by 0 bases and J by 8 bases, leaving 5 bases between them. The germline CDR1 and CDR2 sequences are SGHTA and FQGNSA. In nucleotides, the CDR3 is TGTGCCAGCAGCTTAGCCGGGGATTCACCCCTCCACTTT. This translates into CASSLAGDSPLHF.

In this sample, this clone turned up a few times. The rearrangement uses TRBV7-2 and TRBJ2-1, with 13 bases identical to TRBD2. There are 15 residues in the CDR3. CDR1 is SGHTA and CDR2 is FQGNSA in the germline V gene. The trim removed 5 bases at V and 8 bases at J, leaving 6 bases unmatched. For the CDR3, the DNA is TGTGCCAGCAGCCCACTAGCGGGGGGGAACTATGAGCAGTTCTTC. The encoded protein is CASSPLAGGNYEQFF.